This T cell receptor (beta chain) was recovered during a study of OX40 agonist ivuxolimab in advanced cancers. About the investigation overall: Ivuxolimab was an agonistic, fully human IgG2 monoclonal antibody directed against OX40 (CD134), a costimulatory receptor. In the dose-escalation cohort, roughly 80% of patients were male, and the mean age was roughly 60 years, with a range of about 23 to 80. Of the 50 or so patients in dose escalation, about 20 had hepatocellular carcinoma, about 15 had melanoma, 9 had renal cell carcinoma and 9 had head and neck cancer. The point of sequencing TCRbeta in the periphery was to test whether ivuxolimab changed TCR sequence diversity and drove clonal T-cell expansion. Partial responses occurred in three dose-escalation patients: two with cutaneous melanoma and one with hepatocellular carcinoma. The paper covers the monotherapy dose-escalation part of the phase I ivuxolimab trial, which included N = 52 patients. Prior anti-PD-1, anti-PD-L1 or anti-CTLA-4 therapy was permitted, and about 40% of dose-escalation patients had received checkpoint inhibitors. Intravenous ivuxolimab was administered to patients every 2 weeks at six dose levels: 0.01, 0.1, 0.3, 1.5, 3 and 10 mg/kg. Summary of the overall study and its limitations: In partial responders in the 0.1-3.0 mg/kg groups, normalized peripheral clonal expansion was found to be among the lowest, especially among CD8+ T cells. At doses of 0.1 to 3.0 mg/kg, clonal expansion of both CD4+ and CD8+ T cells in blood was seen between baseline and week 6. After ivuxolimab, more expanded clones were found on average in CD8+ T cells than in CD4+ T cells. Low levels of normalized T-cell clonal expansion were also seen in some nonresponding patients. The antigen specificity of the peripheral T cells that underwent clonal expansion was not determined.

Between the V and J ends, shortened by 1 base and 7 bases respectively, the junction contains 28 bases. The CDR3 goes from the cysteine to the phenylalanine over 19 residues. Only CDR3 DNA is held: 57 bases, read in frame from base 1. CDR1 and CDR2, per the germline V gene, are SGHDN and FVKESK. As concerns this clone: No cognate antigen has been identified for it. Base qualities are missing; no much larger clone stands one base away.

For sequencing of the TCRbeta CDR3 region, genomic DNA was extracted from the sorted cells. The immunoSEQ Assay was used to sequence the TCRbeta CDR3 regions. Sourced from immuneACCESS, this table was stored by TCRdb with only in-frame sequences that have V and J called. A share of the clones is absent; for the studies checked, an unresolved V gene accounts for under half, and the remainder has no known explanation. For this sample the table gives tens of thousands of clones, of which over 65% were detected only once. Together, the top ten hold over 1.3% of the sample. The trial excluded patients who had a history of autoimmune disease or were on systemic immunosuppression. Peripheral blood for TCR sequencing was drawn from every dose cohort at baseline, at cycle 4 day 1 and at cycle 7 day 1. Samples came from an open-label, multicenter, first-in-human phase I dose-escalation trial of ivuxolimab. Adults with locally advanced or metastatic melanoma, renal cell, hepatocellular, or head and neck squamous cell carcinoma were enrolled in the trial. Before TCR sequencing, CD4+ and CD8+ T cells were separately sorted from peripheral blood.

The receptor chain draws on TRBV14 and TRBJ1-2; the D region possibly corresponds to TRBD1 (5 bases align). The source material was CD4+ or CD8+ T cells sorted from blood, sampled in a trial of the OX40 agonist ivuxolimab. The TCR was taken from an adult with an advanced solid tumor such as melanoma, head and neck, liver or kidney cancer. The CDR3 sequence is CASSQAYPQGGGLLFGYTF. The sequenced DNA is TGTGCCAGCAGCCAAGCTTACCCCCAGGGTGGTGGGCTGTTGTTTGGCTACACCTTC.